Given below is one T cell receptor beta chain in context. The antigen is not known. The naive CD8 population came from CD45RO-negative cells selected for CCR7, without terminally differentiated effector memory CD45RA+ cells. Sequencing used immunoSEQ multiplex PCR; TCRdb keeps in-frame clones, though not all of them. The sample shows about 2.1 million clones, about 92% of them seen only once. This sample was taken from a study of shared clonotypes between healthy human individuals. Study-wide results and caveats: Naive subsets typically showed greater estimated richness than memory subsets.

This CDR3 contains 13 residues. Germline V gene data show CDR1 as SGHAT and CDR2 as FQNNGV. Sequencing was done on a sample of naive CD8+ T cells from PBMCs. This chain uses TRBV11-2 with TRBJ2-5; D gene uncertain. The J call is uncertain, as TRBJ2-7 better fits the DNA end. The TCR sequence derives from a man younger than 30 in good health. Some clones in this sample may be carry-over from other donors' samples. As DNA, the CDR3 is TGTGCCAGCAGCTTAACTTCAGAATACGAGCAGTACTTC. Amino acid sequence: CASSLTSEYEQYF.